The clone carrying this T cell receptor (beta chain) was recorded a few times. The data derive from a study of early T cells in non-severe SARS-CoV-2 infection. Germline V CDR1 and CDR2: SGHTA, FQGNSA. The CDR3 has 14 amino acids. V lost 4 bases to trimming and J lost 13 bases; unmatched junction nucleotides: 15. TCRdb fed the 5' RACE reads into MiXCR, producing one record per CDR3 protein. The table includes roughly 48,000 distinct CDR3 sequences, roughly 8% detected once. The chain combines TRBV7-2 with TRBJ1-2; 7 bases map to TRBD1. Sequencing was performed on whole blood. The source is an adult who was a healthcare worker with PCR-confirmed SARS-CoV-2 infection or an uninfected control (not recorded which). CDR3 in amino acids: CASSSSFTGEEATF. The CDR3 DNA reads as TGTGCCAGCAGCTCCTCCTTTACAGGGGAGGAGGCCACCTTC.